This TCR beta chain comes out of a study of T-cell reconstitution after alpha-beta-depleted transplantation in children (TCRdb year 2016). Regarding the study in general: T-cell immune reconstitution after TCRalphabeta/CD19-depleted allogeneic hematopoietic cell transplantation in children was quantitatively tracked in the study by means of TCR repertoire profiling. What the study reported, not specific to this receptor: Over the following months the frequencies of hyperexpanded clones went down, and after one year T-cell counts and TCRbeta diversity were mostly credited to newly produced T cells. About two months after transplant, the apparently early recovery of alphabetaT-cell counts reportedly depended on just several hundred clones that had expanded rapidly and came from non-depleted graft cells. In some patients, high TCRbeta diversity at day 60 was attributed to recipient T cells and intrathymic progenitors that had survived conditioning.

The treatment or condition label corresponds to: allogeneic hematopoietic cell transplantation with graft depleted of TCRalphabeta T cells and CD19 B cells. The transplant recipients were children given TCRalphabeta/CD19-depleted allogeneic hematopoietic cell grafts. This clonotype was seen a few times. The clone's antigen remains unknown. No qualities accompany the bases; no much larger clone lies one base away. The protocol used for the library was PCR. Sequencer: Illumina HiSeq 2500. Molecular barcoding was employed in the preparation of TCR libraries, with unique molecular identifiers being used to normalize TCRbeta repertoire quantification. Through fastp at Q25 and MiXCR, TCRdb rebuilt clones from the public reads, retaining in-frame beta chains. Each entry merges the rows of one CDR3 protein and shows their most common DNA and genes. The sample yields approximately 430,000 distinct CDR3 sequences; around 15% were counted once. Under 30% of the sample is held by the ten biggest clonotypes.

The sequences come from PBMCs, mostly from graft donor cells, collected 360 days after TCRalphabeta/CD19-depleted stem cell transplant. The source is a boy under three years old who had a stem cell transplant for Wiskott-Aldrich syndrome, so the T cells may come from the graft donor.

The nucleotide sequence is TGTGCCAGCAGCTTTGGGGAAGAGACCCAGTACTTC. This translates into CASSFGEETQYF. The chain is made from TRBV7-9 and TRBJ2-5, with the D gene not clear enough to name. There are 12 amino acids in the CDR3, from cysteine to phenylalanine inclusive. This entry keeps only the CDR3 DNA: 36 bases, framed from base 1. Between the V and J ends, shortened by 3 bases and 3 bases respectively, the junction contains 5 bases. CDR1 and CDR2 (SEHNR, FQNEAQ) derive from the germline V gene (reference sequence).